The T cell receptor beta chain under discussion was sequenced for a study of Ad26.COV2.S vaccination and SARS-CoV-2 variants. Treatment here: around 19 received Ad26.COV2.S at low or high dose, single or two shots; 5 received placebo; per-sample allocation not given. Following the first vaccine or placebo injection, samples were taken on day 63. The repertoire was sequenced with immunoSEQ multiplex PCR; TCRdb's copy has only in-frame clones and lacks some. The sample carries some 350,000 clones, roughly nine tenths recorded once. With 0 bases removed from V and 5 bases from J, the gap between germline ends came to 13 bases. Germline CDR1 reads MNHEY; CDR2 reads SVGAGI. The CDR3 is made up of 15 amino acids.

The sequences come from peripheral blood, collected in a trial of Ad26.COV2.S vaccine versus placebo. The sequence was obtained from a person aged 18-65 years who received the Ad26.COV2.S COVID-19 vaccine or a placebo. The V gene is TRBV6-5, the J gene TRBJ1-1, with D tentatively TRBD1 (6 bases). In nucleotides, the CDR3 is TGTGCCAGCAGTTACTCAAGGGGGGGTAGGACTGAAGCTTTCTTT. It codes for CASSYSRGGRTEAFF.